Below are 27 T cell receptor beta chains sequenced from a single sample in a study of shared clonotypes between healthy human individuals (dated by TCRdb to the early 2020s). The library was obtained by the immunoSEQ multiplex PCR assay. TCRdb stores this immuneACCESS table with in-frame sequences only. Part of the clones is absent; in the studies checked, under half of the shortfall reflects unresolved V genes, and no reason is known for the rest. Present in this sample are millions of clones, about 92% of which were seen just once. The ten top clones hold under 0.45% of the sample. The sequenced sample consisted of naive CD4+ T cells from PBMCs. Sample cell subset or site, as interpreted from the label and publication: CD45RA+ positively selected. Source of these receptors: a man in his late teens or twenties in good health. Some clones in this sample may be carry-over from other donors' samples.

This clone was detected only once. The rearrangement links TRBV5-1 to TRBJ2-5, with 11 bases fitting TRBD1. Germline V CDR1 and CDR2: SGHRS, YFSETQ. CDR3 length: 15 amino acids. The junction had 4 bases not matched to a gene; V was cut back by 2 bases and J by 4 bases. CDR3 protein: CASSFRGQGVETQYF. The CDR3, as DNA: TGCGCCAGCAGCTTTAGGGGACAGGGGGTAGAGACCCAGTACTTC.

This clone was detected only once. The V call is TRBV29-1, the J call TRBJ1-3; D unresolved. The CDR3 contains 12 residues. Germline lookup yields CDR1 SQVTM and CDR2 ANQGSEA. Trimming cost V 6 bases and J 7 bases, with 13 bases left between them. CDR3 region: CSVLGARNTIYF. CDR3 in DNA: TGCAGCGTGTTGGGTGCCCGGAACACCATATATTTT.

The chain couples TRBV5-1 to TRBJ1-2; D unresolved. Trimming shortened V by 4 bases and J by 10 bases, and 23 bases separated the two germline ends. Germline V gene data show CDR1 as SGHRS and CDR2 as YFSETQ. The CDR3 sequence is 15 residues long. CDR3 protein: CASSDQSGGLRDYTF. CDR3 DNA: TGCGCCAGCAGCGATCAATCGGGCGGGTTACGGGACTACACCTTC. The full variable domain, its missing parts supplied by reference TRBV5-1 and TRBJ1-2, is KAGVTQTPRYLIKTRGQQVTLSCSPISGHRSVSWYQQTPGQGLQFLFEYFSETQRNKGNFPGRFSGRQFSNSRSEMNVSTLELGDSALYLCASSDQSGGLRDYTFGSGTRLTVV.

The chain is built from TRBV7-2 and TRBJ1-1; D not certain. This CDR3 has 15 residues. Deletions cut 3 bases from V and 0 bases from J, with 11 bases between. Germline V gives CDR1 SGHTA, CDR2 FQGNSA. CDR3 region: CASSLMRVLNTEAFF. The DNA of the CDR3 is TGTGCCAGCAGCTTGATGAGGGTACTGAACACTGAAGCTTTCTTT.

The sample holds one count of this clone. J is TRBJ2-7 and V is TRBV7-9; 8 bases fit TRBD1. Germline assignment: CDR1 SEHNR and CDR2 FQNEAQ (reference sequence). With V trimmed by 5 bases and J by 2 bases, 8 bases remained unmatched. This CDR3 spans 15 amino acids. CDR3 sequence reads: CASSPRTGKAYEQYF. DNA of the CDR3: TGTGCCAGCAGCCCCAGGACAGGGAAGGCCTACGAGCAGTACTTC.

The chain carries TRBV29-1 and TRBJ2-3; tentatively, D is TRBD1 (6 bases). The CDR3 is 14 amino acids. Germline lookup yields CDR1 SQVTM and CDR2 ANQGSEA. Trimming left V 1 base short and J 6 bases short, with 14 bases between. The CDR3 DNA sequence: TGCAGCGTTGAAGGGGAGTCAAGGGGGGATACGCAGTATTTT. Protein sequence: CSVEGESRGDTQYF.

The chain carries TRBV16 and TRBJ1-2; 10 nucleotides align to TRBD1. The CDR3 is 14 amino acids. CDR1 and CDR2 (germline): KGHSY, FQNENV. With 0 bases clipped from V and 13 bases from J, the junction kept 8 bases outside the gene matches. In DNA, the CDR3 is TGTGCCAGCAGCCAATCGTCGGGACAGGGGAGGAGCACCTTC. This translates into CASSQSSGQGRSTF. Full variable domain (outside the CDR3, taken from reference TRBV16 and TRBJ1-2): GEEVAQTPKHLVRGEGQKAKLYCAPIKGHSYVFWYQQVLKNEFKFLISFQNENVFDETGMPKERFSAKCLPNSPCSLEIQATKLEDSAVYFCASSQSSGQGRSTFGSGTRLTVV.

The CDR3 coding sequence is TGTGCCAGCAGCCTAGGGTTTAACAGAGAGACCCAGTACTTC. It encodes CASSLGFNRETQYF. The chain uses TRBV14 and TRBJ2-5; D gene ambiguous. CDR1 is SGHDN and CDR2 is FVKESK in the germline V gene. The CDR3 loop spans 14 amino acids. V gave up 4 bases and J gave up 4 bases, with 13 bases separating them.

Of note for this clone: The sample contains more than one DNA sequence encoding this CDR3. CDR3 protein: CASSLAGDSYEQYF. Here the CDR3 DNA reads TGCGCCAGCAGCTTGGCCGGGGATTCCTACGAGCAGTACTTC. The chain carries TRBV5-1 and TRBJ2-7, with D possibly TRBD2 on 5 matching bases. Trimming stripped 0 bases from V and 1 base from J, with 8 bases between. Germline V CDR1 and CDR2: SGHRS, YFSETQ. The CDR3 loop spans 14 amino acids.

V gene TRBV19 combines with J gene TRBJ1-1, with D unresolved. The CDR3 totals 14 residues. V was pared by 4 bases and J by 8 bases, with 17 bases between. Germline loops: CDR1 LNHDA, CDR2 SQIVND (reference sequence). The DNA of the CDR3 is TGTGCCAGTAGTAGACTCGGGAGATCCCAAGAAGCTTTCTTT. Its protein product is CASSRLGRSQEAFF.

V gene TRBV30 combines with J gene TRBJ2-3; TRBD2 might be the D (8 bases). The CDR3 is made up of 19 amino acids. Trimming took 5 bases from V and 0 from J, leaving 27 bases between them. Germline CDR1 is GTSNPN and CDR2 is SVGIG (reference sequence). Here the CDR3 reads CAWERYRGRTSRSTDTQYF. In DNA form, the CDR3 reads TGTGCCTGGGAGAGGTACAGGGGTCGGACTAGCCGGAGCACAGATACGCAGTATTTT.

Worth noting for this clone: The missing conserved phenylalanine or tryptophan at the end of this CDR3 makes a read error likely. Because the CDR3's place on the DNA is in doubt, the DNA is left out and the CDR3 is given as listed by TCRdb. This chain joins TRBV28 and TRBJ2-7; the table's D gene call, TRBD1, was not cross checked with the DNA. The CDR3 has 11 amino acids, counting both end residues. Germline V CDR1 and CDR2: MDHEN, SYDVKM. Here the CDR3 reads CASSSRQGPHL.

The rearrangement links TRBV5-8 to TRBJ2-2, with 7 bases aligning to TRBD1. J was trimmed by 4 bases and V by 2 bases; bases with no gene match: 5. The CDR3 totals 15 residues. The germline V gene has CDR1 SGHTS and CDR2 YDEGEE. CDR3 sequence reads: CASSFNRGSTGELFF. CDR3 bases: TGTGCCAGCAGCTTCAACAGGGGAAGCACCGGGGAGCTGTTTTTT.

This clone was seen only once. The chain has TRBV15 and TRBJ2-7; TRBD1 is a possible D gene (5 bases). V lost 1 base and J 0 bases, leaving 25 bases between the germline ends. The CDR3 length is 20 residues. CDR1 LNHNV and CDR2 YYDKDF come from the germline V gene (reference sequence). The CDR3 here is CATSRGVTPWAGSSSYEQYF. Here the CDR3 DNA reads TGTGCCACCAGCAGAGGCGTCACCCCCTGGGCAGGGTCAAGCTCCTACGAGCAGTACTTC.

The chain joins TRBV27 to TRBJ1-5; possibly TRBD1 for D (5 bases). Per germline, CDR1 MNHEY and CDR2 SMNVEV (reference sequence). This CDR3 region has 17 residues. With 0 bases removed from V and 0 bases from J, the gap between germline ends came to 12 bases. This chain's CDR3 is CASSLSIGGGSNQPQHF. The CDR3 DNA follows: TGTGCCAGCAGTTTATCGATCGGGGGGGGTAGCAATCAGCCCCAGCATTTT.

The rearrangement uses TRBV7-2 and TRBJ1-2; no reliable D call. With 5 bases removed from V and 4 bases from J, the gap between germline ends came to 14 bases. CDR3 length equals 14 residues. Germline V gene data show CDR1 as SGHTA and CDR2 as FQGNSA. CDR3 nucleotide sequence: TGTGCCAGCAGCCGAGACCTCTCGGGCTATGGCTACACCTTC. Its protein product is CASSRDLSGYGYTF. The variable domain in full, completed from reference TRBV7-2 and TRBJ1-2, reads GAGVSQSPSNKVTEKGKDVELRCDPISGHTALYWYRQSLGQGLEFLIYFQGNSAPDKSGLPSDRFSAERTGGSVSTLTIQRTQQEDSAVYLCASSRDLSGYGYTFGSGTRLTVV.

The J gene is TRBJ1-4, the V gene TRBV19; tentative D call: TRBD1 (5 bases). Germline V gene sequence: CDR1 LNHDA, CDR2 SQIVND (reference sequence). The CDR3 is 15 amino acids. Trimming left V 2 bases short and J 6 bases short, with 13 bases between. The CDR3 bases are TGTGCCAGTAGTATAAAAAGGATGGGGGATGAAAAACTGTTTTTT. This codes for CASSIKRMGDEKLFF.

The chain links TRBV28 to TRBJ2-3, with TRBD1 matching 9 bases. V lost 4 bases and J lost 8; bases outside the gene matches: 16. Germline V gene data show CDR1 as MDHEN and CDR2 as SYDVKM. The length of the CDR3 is 17 residues. The CDR3 DNA sequence: TGTGCCAGCAGTTCACCAACCCCCGGGACAGGGAAGGGTACGCAGTATTTT. This gives the protein CASSSPTPGTGKGTQYF. Complete variable domain (other parts from reference TRBV28 and TRBJ2-3): DVKVTQSSRYLVKRTGEKVFLECVQDMDHENMFWYRQDPGLGLRLIYFSYDVKMKEKGDIPEGYSVSREKKERFSLILESASTNQTSMYLCASSSPTPGTGKGTQYFGPGTRLTVL.

Worth noting for this clone: The junction departs from the called germline gene at one end, perhaps through a read error. Different DNA sequences within this sample yield the same CDR3. The chain joins TRBV5-1 to TRBJ2-5; D might be TRBD1 (6 bases). Germline CDR1 and CDR2: SGHRS and YFSETQ. The CDR3 covers 15 residues. As DNA, the CDR3 is TGCGCCAGCAGTTTGGGACAAGCGTTCCAAGAGACCCAGTACTTC. It specifies CASSLGQAFQETQYF.

V and J are TRBV18 and TRBJ2-7, with TRBD2 identical over 7 bases. V shed 0 bases and J 3 bases; nucleotides not matched to a gene: 2. There are 14 residues in the CDR3. Per germline, CDR1 KGHSH and CDR2 LQKENI. CDR3 sequence (DNA): TGTGCCAGCTCACCACCCGGGGGGATCTACGAGCAGTACTTC. Translation gives CASSPPGGIYEQYF.

As to this clone: Other nucleotide sequences from this sample produce the same CDR3. The chain is built from TRBV6-5 and TRBJ1-5, with 8 bases identical to TRBD1. The V gene's germline CDR1 is MNHEY and CDR2 SVGAGI. V lost 5 bases to trimming and J lost 2 bases; unmatched junction nucleotides: 2. The CDR3 sequence is 14 residues long. CDR3 nucleotide sequence: TGTGCCAGCAGTCCGGACAGGGGCAATCAGCCCCAGCATTTT. Translated: CASSPDRGNQPQHF.

J is TRBJ2-3 and V is TRBV11-2, with D unclear. V lost 1 base to trimming and J lost 4 bases, with 12 bases between them. The germline V gene encodes CDR1 SGHAT and CDR2 FQNNGV. CDR3 length: 15 residues. The chain's CDR3 is CASSLAFDSPDTQYF. CDR3 nucleotide sequence: TGTGCCAGCAGCTTAGCCTTCGATTCGCCAGATACGCAGTATTTT. Based on the CDR3 plus reference TRBV11-2 and TRBJ2-3, the full variable domain is EAGVAQSPRYKIIEKRQSVAFWCNPISGHATLYWYQQILGQGPKLLIQFQNNGVVDDSQLPKDRFSAERLKGVDSTLKIQPAKLEDSAVYLCASSLAFDSPDTQYFGPGTRLTVL.

The chain employs TRBV4-1 and TRBJ2-7; 8 positions match TRBD1. CDR1 MGHRA and CDR2 YSYEKL come from the germline V gene. The CDR3 contains 14 residues. V trimming: 2 bases; J trimming: 4 bases; junction bases outside the gene matches: 4. The CDR3 sequence is CASSQRTGSYEQYF. CDR3 sequence (DNA): TGCGCCAGCAGCCAACGGACAGGGTCGTACGAGCAGTACTTC.

The chain is built from TRBV7-2 and TRBJ1-3; TRBD1 agrees at 7 bases. The V gene end was trimmed by 5 bases and the J gene end by 3 bases; junction bases not matched to a gene: 10. The germline V gene encodes CDR1 SGHTA and CDR2 FQGNSA. The CDR3 length is 16 residues. DNA of the CDR3: TGTGCCAGCAGCGGACGCGGCAGGGGGATTGGAAACACCATATATTTT. It translates to CASSGRGRGIGNTIYF.

The V call is TRBV15, the J call TRBJ1-5; the D is unclear. CDR1 is LNHNV and CDR2 is YYDKDF in the germline V gene (reference sequence). V lost 5 bases and J 5 bases, leaving 10 bases between the germline ends. There are 13 residues in the CDR3. The CDR3 spells CATSAPSYQPQHF. CDR3 sequence (DNA): TGTGCCACCAGCGCCCCTTCTTATCAGCCCCAGCATTTT.

This chain joins TRBV5-4 and TRBJ2-1; 7 bases align to TRBD2. Germline-derived CDR1 and CDR2 are SGHNT and YYREEE (reference sequence). This CDR3 spans 15 amino acids. The J segment lost 2 bases and the V segment lost 4 bases, leaving 6 bases of the junction unmatched. In DNA form, the CDR3 reads TGTGCCAGCAGCCGAGCGGGAACCACCTACAATGAGCAGTTCTTC. As protein: CASSRAGTTYNEQFF.

V is TRBV5-1 and J is TRBJ1-1; 9 bases match TRBD1. The CDR3 extends over 14 amino acids. The J segment lost 8 bases and the V segment lost 0 bases, leaving 5 bases of the junction unmatched. Germline CDR1 and CDR2: SGHRS and YFSETQ. CDR3 bases: TGCGCCAGCAGCTTGGTAAAGGGACAGGGAGAAGCTTTCTTT. Protein sequence: CASSLVKGQGEAFF.